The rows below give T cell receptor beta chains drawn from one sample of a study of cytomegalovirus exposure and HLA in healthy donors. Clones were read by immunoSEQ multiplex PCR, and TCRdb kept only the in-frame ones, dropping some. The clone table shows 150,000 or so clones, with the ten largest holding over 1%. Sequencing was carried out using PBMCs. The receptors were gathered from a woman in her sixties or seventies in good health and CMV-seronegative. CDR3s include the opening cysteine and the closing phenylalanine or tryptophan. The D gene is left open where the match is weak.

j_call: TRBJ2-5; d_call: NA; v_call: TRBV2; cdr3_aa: CASGGAGETQYF; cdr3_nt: TGTGCCAGCGGGGGGGCGGGGGAGACCCAGTACTTC
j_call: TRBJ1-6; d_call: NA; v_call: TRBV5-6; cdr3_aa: CASSLAGTMYNSPLHF; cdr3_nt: TGTGCCAGCAGCTTGGCCGGGACAATGTATAATTCACCCCTCCACTTT
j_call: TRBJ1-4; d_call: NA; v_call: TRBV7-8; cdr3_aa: CASSPHRTKGGKLFF; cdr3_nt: TGTGCCAGCAGCCCCCACAGGACGAAAGGGGGAAAACTGTTTTTT
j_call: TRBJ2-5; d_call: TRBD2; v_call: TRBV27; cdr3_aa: CASSYRAGGFETQYF; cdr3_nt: TGTGCCAGCAGTTACCGTGCGGGGGGATTTGAGACCCAGTACTTC
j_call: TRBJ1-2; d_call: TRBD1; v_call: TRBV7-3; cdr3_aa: CASSLTPGGGSDYGYTF; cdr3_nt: TGTGCCAGCAGCTTAACCCCAGGGGGCGGTTCTGACTATGGCTACACCTTC
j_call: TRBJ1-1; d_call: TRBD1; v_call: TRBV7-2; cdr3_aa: CASSFRGRTEAFF; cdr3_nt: TGTGCCAGCAGCTTCAGGGGGCGTACTGAAGCTTTCTTT
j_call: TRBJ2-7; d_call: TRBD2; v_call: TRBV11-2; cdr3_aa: CASSLVLAGAYEQYF; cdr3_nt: TGTGCCAGCAGCCTTGTACTAGCGGGGGCCTACGAGCAGTACTTC
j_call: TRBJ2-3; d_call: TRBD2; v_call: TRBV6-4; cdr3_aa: CARSVGLAGPDTQYF; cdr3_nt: TGTGCCAGGTCGGTTGGTCTAGCGGGGCCGGATACGCAGTATTTT
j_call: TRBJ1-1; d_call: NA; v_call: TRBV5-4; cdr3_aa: CASRQPGAPNTEAFF; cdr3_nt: TGTGCCAGCAGACAGCCAGGGGCTCCAAACACTGAAGCTTTCTTT
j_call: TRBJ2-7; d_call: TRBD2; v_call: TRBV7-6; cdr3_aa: CASSSGLAGAEQYF; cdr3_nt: TGTGCCAGCAGCTCGGGACTAGCGGGGGCCGAGCAGTACTTC
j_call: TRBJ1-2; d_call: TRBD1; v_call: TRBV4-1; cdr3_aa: CAGSQVSPWDREYGYTF; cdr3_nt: TGCGCCGGCAGCCAAGTTAGTCCGTGGGACAGGGAGTATGGCTACACCTTC
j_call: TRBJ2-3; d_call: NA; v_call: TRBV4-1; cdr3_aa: CASSPAGRQPRGDTQYF; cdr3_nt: TGCGCCAGCAGCCCAGCCGGCAGGCAACCCCGGGGAGATACGCAGTATTTT
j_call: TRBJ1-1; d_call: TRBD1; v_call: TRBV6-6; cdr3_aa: CASSLTGGLNTEAFF; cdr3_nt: TGTGCCAGCAGTCTGACAGGGGGCCTGAACACTGAAGCTTTCTTT
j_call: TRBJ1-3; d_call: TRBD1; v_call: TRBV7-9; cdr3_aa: CASSFGTGAGNTIYF; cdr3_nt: TGTGCCAGCAGCTTTGGGACAGGGGCTGGAAACACCATATATTTT
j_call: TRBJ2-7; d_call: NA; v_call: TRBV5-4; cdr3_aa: CASSSGGRRSSYEQYF; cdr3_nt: TGTGCCAGCAGCTCCGGGGGGCGGAGGAGCTCCTACGAGCAGTACTTC
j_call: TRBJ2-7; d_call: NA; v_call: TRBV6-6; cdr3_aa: CASRPRRARGDEQYF; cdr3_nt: TGTGCCAGCAGACCCCGACGGGCCAGGGGAGACGAGCAGTACTTC
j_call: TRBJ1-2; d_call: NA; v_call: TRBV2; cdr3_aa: CASSDAGSYGYTF; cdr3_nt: TGTGCCAGCAGTGACGCAGGTTCCTATGGCTACACCTTC
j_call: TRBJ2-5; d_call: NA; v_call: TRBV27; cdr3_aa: CASRRDSQETQYF; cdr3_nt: TGTGCCAGCAGGCGGGACAGCCAAGAGACCCAGTACTTC
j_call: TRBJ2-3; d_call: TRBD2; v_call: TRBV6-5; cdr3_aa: CASSSARGREDTQYF; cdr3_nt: TGTGCCAGCAGTTCCGCACGGGGGAGGGAGGATACGCAGTATTTT
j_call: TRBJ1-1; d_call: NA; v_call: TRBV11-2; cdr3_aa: CASSFGTTNTEAFF; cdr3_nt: TGTGCCAGCAGCTTTGGGACAACTAACACTGAAGCTTTCTTT
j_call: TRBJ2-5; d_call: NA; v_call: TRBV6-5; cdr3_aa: CASSYSVRGQETQYF; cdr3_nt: TGTGCCAGCAGTTACTCCGTCCGGGGACAAGAGACCCAGTACTTC
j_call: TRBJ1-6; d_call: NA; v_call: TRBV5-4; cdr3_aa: CASPFGSYNSPLHF; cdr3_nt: TGTGCCAGCCCCTTCGGCTCCTATAATTCACCCCTCCACTTT
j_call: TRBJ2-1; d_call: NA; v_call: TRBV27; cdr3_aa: CASRNGGKGSYNEQFF; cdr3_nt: TGTGCCAGCAGGAATGGGGGGAAGGGGTCCTACAATGAGCAGTTCTTC
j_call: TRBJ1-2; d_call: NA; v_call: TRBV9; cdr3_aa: CASSQGRNYGYTF; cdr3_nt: TGTGCCAGCAGCCAGGGGAGAAACTATGGCTACACCTTC
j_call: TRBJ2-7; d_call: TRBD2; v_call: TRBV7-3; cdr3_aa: CASSLGGGISYEQYF; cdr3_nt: TGTGCCAGCAGCTTGGGGGGAGGGATCTCCTACGAGCAGTACTTC
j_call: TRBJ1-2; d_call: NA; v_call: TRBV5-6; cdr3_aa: CASSPSFYGYTF; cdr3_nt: TGTGCCAGCAGCCCAAGCTTCTATGGCTACACCTTC
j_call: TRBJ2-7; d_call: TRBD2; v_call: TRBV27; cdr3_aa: CASSHGLAVYEQYF; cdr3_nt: TGTGCCAGCAGTCACGGACTAGCGGTCTACGAGCAGTACTTC
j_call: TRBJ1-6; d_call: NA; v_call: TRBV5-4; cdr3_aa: CASSLGRTEVYNSPLHF; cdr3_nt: TGTGCCAGCAGCTTAGGCCGGACAGAAGTCTATAATTCACCCCTCCACTTT
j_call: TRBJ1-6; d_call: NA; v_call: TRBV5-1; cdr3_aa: CASRSQGYNSPLHF; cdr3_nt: TGCGCCAGCAGATCGCAGGGGTATAATTCACCCCTCCACTTT
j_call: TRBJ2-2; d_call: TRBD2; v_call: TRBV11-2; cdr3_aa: CASAPPGLPAGELFF; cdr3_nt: TGTGCCAGCGCTCCTCCGGGACTACCCGCGGGGGAGCTGTTTTTT
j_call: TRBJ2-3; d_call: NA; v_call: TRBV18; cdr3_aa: CASSPQELDTQYF; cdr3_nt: TGTGCCAGCTCACCCCAGGAACTCGATACGCAGTATTTT
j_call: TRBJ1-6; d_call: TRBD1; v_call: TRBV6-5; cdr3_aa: CASSYTEGANSPLHF; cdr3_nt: TGTGCCAGCAGTTATACGGAGGGGGCCAATTCACCCCTCCACTTT
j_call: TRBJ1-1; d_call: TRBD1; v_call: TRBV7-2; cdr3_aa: CASSLATGADTEAFF; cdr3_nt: TGTGCCAGCAGCTTAGCGACAGGGGCGGACACTGAAGCTTTCTTT
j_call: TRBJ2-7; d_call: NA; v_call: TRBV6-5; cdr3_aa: CASSPRWSVNEQYF; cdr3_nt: TGTGCCAGCAGTCCGCGGTGGAGTGTCAACGAGCAGTACTTC
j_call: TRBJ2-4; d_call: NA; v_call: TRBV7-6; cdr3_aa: CASSPIQGGRNIQYF; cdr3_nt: TGTGCCAGCAGCCCGATCCAGGGGGGAAGGAACATTCAGTACTTC
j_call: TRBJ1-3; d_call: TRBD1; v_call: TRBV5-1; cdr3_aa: CASSDRVSGNTIYF; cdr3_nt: TGCGCCAGCAGTGACAGGGTGTCTGGAAACACCATATATTTT
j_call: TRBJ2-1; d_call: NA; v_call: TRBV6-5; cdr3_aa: CASSYATPYNEQFF; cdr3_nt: TGTGCCAGCAGTTACGCCACTCCCTACAATGAGCAGTTCTTC
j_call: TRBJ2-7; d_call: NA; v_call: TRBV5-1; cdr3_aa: CASSLGGPGGEQYF; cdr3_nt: TGCGCCAGCAGCTTGGGGGGGCCAGGCGGCGAGCAGTACTTC
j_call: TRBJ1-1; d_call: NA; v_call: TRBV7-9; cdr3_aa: CASSSGGGMGSAEAFF; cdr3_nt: TGTGCCAGCAGCTCCGGCGGGGGGATGGGGTCGGCTGAAGCTTTCTTT